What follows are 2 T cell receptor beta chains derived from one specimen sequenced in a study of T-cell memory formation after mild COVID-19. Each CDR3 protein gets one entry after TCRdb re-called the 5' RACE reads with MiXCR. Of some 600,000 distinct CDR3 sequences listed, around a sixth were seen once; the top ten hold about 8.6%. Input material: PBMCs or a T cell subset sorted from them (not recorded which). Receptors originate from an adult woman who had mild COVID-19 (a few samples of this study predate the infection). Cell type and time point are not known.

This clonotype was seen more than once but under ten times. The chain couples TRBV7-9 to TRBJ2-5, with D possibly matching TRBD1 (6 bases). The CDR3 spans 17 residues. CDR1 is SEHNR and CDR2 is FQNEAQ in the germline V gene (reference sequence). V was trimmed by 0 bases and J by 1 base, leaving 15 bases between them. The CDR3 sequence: CASSLAQPGHSQETQYF. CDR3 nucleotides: TGTGCCAGCAGCTTAGCGCAACCGGGACACAGCCAAGAGACCCAGTACTTC. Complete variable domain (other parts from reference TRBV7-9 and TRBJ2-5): DTGVSQNPRHKITKRGQNVTFRCDPISEHNRLYWYRQTLGQGPEFLTYFQNEAQLEKSRLLSDRFSAERPKGSFSTLEIQRTEQGDSAMYLCASSLAQPGHSQETQYFGPGTRLLVL.

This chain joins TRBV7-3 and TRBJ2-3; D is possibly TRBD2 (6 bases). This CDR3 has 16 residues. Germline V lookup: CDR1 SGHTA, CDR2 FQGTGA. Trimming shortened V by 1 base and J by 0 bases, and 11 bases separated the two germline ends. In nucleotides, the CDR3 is TGTGCCAGCAGCTTAAGAGGGGAGGCCAGCACAGATACGCAGTATTTT. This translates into CASSLRGEASTDTQYF.